This entry features one T cell receptor beta chain sequence. For TCR beta, libraries came from iRepertoire HTBI primers and Arm-PCR of CDR3 regions. In TCRdb, the multiplex PCR reads were re-called with MiXCR into one record per CDR3 protein. The sample carries roughly 700,000 distinct CDR3 sequences, about 30% recorded once. This sample was included in a study of regulatory T cells in long-lasting Graves disease. Described time point: persistent/refractory GD, antithyroid drugs over 5 years with positive TRAb. From RNA extracted from PBMCs, the TCR library was made. Germline lookup yields CDR1 SGHKS and CDR2 YYEKEE (reference sequence). CDR3 size: 19 residues. V was clipped by 2 bases and J by 2 bases; unmatched bases: 12.

This TCR derives from a female donor with Graves disease. The J gene is TRBJ2-2, the V gene TRBV5-5; 10 bases map to TRBD2. Sequenced material: peripheral blood mononuclear cells (PBMCs), taken when the disease was refractory, from a patient treated with antithyroid drugs. The CDR3 DNA reads TGTGCCAGCAGCTTAACCGGGACTAGCGTAGGGGGCAACACCGGGGAGCTGTTTTTT. This gives the protein CASSLTGTSVGGNTGELFF.